This T cell receptor (beta chain) was identified in a study of blood T cell repertoires in COVID-19. About the study: T cells, B-cell-depleted T cells, or PBMCs provided the cDNA or gDNA that served as material.

The protocol was immunoSEQ multiplex PCR, while the TCRdb copy is restricted to in-frame clones and leaves out a portion. The profile shows 150,000 to 200,000 clones, around 80% of them singletons. This CDR3 is built from 13 residues. The ends lost 9 bases at V and 2 bases at J; junction bases unmatched: 5. Germline lookup yields CDR1 LNHDA and CDR2 SQIVND (reference sequence). The sequence was obtained from a woman aged 70-85 years with acute or convalescent COVID-19. This rearrangement joins TRBV19 to TRBJ1-2; 8 bases match TRBD1. The sequencing input was peripheral blood. CDR3: CASRGQANYGYTF. The CDR3, as DNA: TGTGCCAGCCGGGGACAGGCAAACTATGGCTACACCTTC.